This TCR beta chain was observed in a study of blood T cell repertoires in COVID-19. Study information: COVID-19 samples collected from the United States, Italy and Spain covered acute and convalescent phases.

Trimming at V came to 6 bases and at J to 2 bases, leaving 2 bases not matched to a gene. Germline values: CDR1 SNHLY, CDR2 FYNNEI. This CDR3 has 13 residues. Clones were read by immunoSEQ multiplex PCR, and TCRdb kept only the in-frame ones, dropping some. The sample carries over 150,000 clones, roughly 88% recorded once. This chain connects TRBV2 to TRBJ1-2; 8 bases fit TRBD1. Sequenced sample: peripheral blood. The clonotype originates from a man in his fifties with COVID-19, enrolled during active disease. The CDR3 is CASRRTGNYGYTF. The CDR3 bases are TGTGCCAGCAGGAGGACAGGGAACTATGGCTACACCTTC.